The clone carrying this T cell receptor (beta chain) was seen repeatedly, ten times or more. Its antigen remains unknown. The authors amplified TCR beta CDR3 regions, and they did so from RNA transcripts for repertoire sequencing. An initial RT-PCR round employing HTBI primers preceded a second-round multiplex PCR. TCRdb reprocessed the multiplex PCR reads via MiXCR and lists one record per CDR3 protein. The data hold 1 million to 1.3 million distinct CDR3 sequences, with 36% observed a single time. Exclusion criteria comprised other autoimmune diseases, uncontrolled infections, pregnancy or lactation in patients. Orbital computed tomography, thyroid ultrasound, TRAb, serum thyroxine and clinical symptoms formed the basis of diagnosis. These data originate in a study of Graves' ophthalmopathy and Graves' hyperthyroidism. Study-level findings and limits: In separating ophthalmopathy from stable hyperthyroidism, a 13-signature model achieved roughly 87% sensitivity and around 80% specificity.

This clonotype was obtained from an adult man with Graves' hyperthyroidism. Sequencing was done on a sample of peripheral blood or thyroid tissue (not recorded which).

The CDR3 protein is CASEDRVSTEAFF. CDR3 sequence (DNA): TGTGCCAGCGAGGACAGGGTGAGCACTGAAGCTTTCTTT. The chain uses TRBV12-3 or TRBV12-4 and TRBJ1-1; 8 nucleotides match TRBD1. V lost 8 bases, J lost 4 bases, and 6 bases stayed unmatched. The CDR3 is made up of 13 amino acids.